This TCR beta chain comes out of a study of early T cells in non-severe SARS-CoV-2 infection. Study context: The authors sequenced bulk RNA from unsorted whole blood, leaving chains unpaired. General study points: Anti-spike CD8 responses were favored in VDJdb matching, and private and CD4 specificities were missed.

This clonotype has only a few counts. The antigen remains unidentified. V was clipped by 2 bases and J by 2 bases, with 11 bases between them. The CDR3 has 15 residues. Germline V CDR1 and CDR2: SGDLS, YYNGEE. Unique molecular identifiers were added to individual cDNA molecules. Via MiXCR, TCRdb re-called the 5' RACE reads, giving one row per CDR3 protein. The table lists tens of thousands of distinct CDR3 sequences, roughly 7% of them singletons. The sequencing sample was made of whole blood. The chain uses TRBV9 and TRBJ2-1; D ambiguous. The source of this sequence is an adult who was a healthcare worker with PCR-confirmed SARS-CoV-2 infection or an uninfected control (not recorded which). The CDR3 spells CASSVDVHPYNEQFF. The CDR3 DNA is TGTGCCAGCAGCGTGGACGTCCATCCCTACAATGAGCAGTTCTTC. Based on the CDR3 plus reference TRBV9 and TRBJ2-1, the full variable domain is DSGVTQTPKHLITATGQRVTLRCSPRSGDLSVYWYQQSLDQGLQFLIQYYNGEERAKGNILERFSAQQFPDLHSELNLSSLELGDSALYFCASSVDVHPYNEQFFGPGTRLTVL.